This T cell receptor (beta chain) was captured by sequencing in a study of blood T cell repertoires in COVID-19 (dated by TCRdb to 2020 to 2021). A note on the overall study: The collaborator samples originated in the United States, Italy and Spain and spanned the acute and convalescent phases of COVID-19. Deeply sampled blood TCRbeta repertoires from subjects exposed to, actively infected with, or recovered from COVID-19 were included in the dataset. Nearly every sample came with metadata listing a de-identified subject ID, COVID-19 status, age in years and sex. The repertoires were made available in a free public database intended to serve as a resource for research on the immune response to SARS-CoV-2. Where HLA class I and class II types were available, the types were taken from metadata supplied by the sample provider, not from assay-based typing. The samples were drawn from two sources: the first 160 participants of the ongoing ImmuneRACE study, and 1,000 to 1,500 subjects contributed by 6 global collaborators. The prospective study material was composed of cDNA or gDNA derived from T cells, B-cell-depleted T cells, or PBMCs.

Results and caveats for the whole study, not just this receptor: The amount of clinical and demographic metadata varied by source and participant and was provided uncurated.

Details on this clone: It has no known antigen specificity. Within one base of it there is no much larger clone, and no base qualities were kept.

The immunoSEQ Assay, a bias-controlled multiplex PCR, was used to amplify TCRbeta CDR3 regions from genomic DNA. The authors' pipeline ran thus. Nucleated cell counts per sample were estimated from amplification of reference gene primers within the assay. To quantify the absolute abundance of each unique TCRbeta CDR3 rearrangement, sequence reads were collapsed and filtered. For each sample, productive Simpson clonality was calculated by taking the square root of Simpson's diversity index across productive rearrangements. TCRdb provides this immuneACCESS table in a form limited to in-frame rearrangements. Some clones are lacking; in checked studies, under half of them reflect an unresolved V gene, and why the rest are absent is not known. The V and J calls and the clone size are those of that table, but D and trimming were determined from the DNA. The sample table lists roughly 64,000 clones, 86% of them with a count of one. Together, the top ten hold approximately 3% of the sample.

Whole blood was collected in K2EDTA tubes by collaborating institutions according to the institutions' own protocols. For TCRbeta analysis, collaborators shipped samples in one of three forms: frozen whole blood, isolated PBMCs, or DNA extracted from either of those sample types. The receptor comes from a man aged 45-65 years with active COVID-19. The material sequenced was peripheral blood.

The nucleotide sequence reads as follows: TGTGCCAGCTCACCGCTAGCATTCGGCAAAAATGAGCAGTTCTTC. It specifies CASSPLAFGKNEQFF. The sequence joins TRBV18 to TRBJ2-1; the D segment could be TRBD2, given 5 matching bases. Trimming removed 3 bases from V and 7 bases from J, leaving 16 bases between the germline ends. CDR1 is given as KGHSH and CDR2 as LQKENI, both from the germline V gene. Its CDR3 holds 15 amino acids, cysteine through phenylalanine. Only the CDR3 DNA is retained, 45 bases long and in frame from the first base.